The rows below give T cell receptor beta chains drawn from one sample of a study of Ad26.COV2.S vaccination and SARS-CoV-2 variants. TCRdb's table, derived via immunoSEQ multiplex PCR, lists solely in-frame clones and lacks some. In the table there are 400,000 to 450,000 clones, roughly 87% of which are singletons. The sequences come from peripheral blood, collected in a trial of Ad26.COV2.S vaccine versus placebo. Every receptor here comes from a person aged 18-65 years who received the Ad26.COV2.S COVID-19 vaccine or a placebo. The CDR3 runs from the conserved cysteine through the conserved F or W. The D gene is left open where the match is weak. Size is stated for part of the rows, as once, few or many counts, or as a class when the clone is expanded.

j_gene: TRBJ2-7; v_gene: TRBV27; d_gene: .; abundance: .; CDR3aa: CASGRAFEQYF; CDR3nt: TGTGCCAGCGGGAGAGCATTCGAGCAGTACTTC
j_gene: TRBJ2-2; v_gene: TRBV11-2; d_gene: TRBD1; abundance: .; CDR3aa: CASSFTGAGTGELFF; CDR3nt: TGTGCCAGCAGCTTCACAGGGGCGGGCACCGGGGAGCTGTTTTTT
j_gene: TRBJ2-2; v_gene: TRBV18; d_gene: .; abundance: .; CDR3aa: CASSRVNTGELFF; CDR3nt: TGTGCCAGCTCACGGGTGAACACCGGGGAGCTGTTTTTT
j_gene: TRBJ2-7; v_gene: TRBV2; d_gene: .; abundance: .; CDR3aa: CATGLLSYEQYF; CDR3nt: TGTGCCACCGGACTCCTCTCCTACGAGCAGTACTTC
j_gene: TRBJ1-2; v_gene: TRBV28; d_gene: TRBD1; abundance: .; CDR3aa: CASSAYRGRDGYTF; CDR3nt: TGTGCCAGCAGTGCATACAGGGGGCGGGATGGCTACACCTTC
j_gene: TRBJ2-4; v_gene: TRBV11-2; d_gene: .; abundance: .; CDR3aa: CASSLDLENIQYF; CDR3nt: TGTGCCAGCAGCTTAGATCTGGAAAACATTCAGTACTTC
j_gene: TRBJ1-1; v_gene: TRBV11-1; d_gene: TRBD1; abundance: .; CDR3aa: CASSLGQGLYTEAFF; CDR3nt: TGTGCCAGCAGCTTAGGACAGGGCCTTTACACTGAAGCTTTCTTT
j_gene: TRBJ2-3; v_gene: TRBV7-3; d_gene: .; abundance: .; CDR3aa: CASSAYGRTDTQYF; CDR3nt: TGTGCCAGCAGCGCCTACGGCAGGACAGATACGCAGTATTTT
j_gene: TRBJ2-5; v_gene: TRBV21-1; d_gene: .; abundance: .; CDR3aa: CASSRRDKTQETQYF; CDR3nt: TGTGCCAGCAGCCGAAGAGACAAGACCCAAGAGACCCAGTACTTC
j_gene: TRBJ2-2; v_gene: TRBV30; d_gene: .; abundance: .; CDR3aa: CAWLGLSGELFF; CDR3nt: TGTGCCTGGTTGGGTCTCTCCGGGGAGCTGTTTTTT
j_gene: TRBJ2-3; v_gene: TRBV6-9; d_gene: .; abundance: .; CDR3aa: CASTMLRQFTDTQYF; CDR3nt: TGTGCCAGCACCATGCTTCGACAGTTTACAGATACGCAGTATTTT
j_gene: TRBJ2-1; v_gene: TRBV5-6; d_gene: TRBD2; abundance: .; CDR3aa: CASSFYGREQFF; CDR3nt: TGTGCCAGCAGCTTTTACGGGAGGGAGCAGTTCTTC
j_gene: TRBJ2-2; v_gene: TRBV6-5; d_gene: .; abundance: .; CDR3aa: CASSYSTANTGELFF; CDR3nt: TGTGCCAGCAGTTACTCTACCGCGAACACCGGGGAGCTGTTTTTT
j_gene: TRBJ2-5; v_gene: TRBV14; d_gene: .; abundance: .; CDR3aa: CASSQGVGETQYF; CDR3nt: TGTGCCAGCAGCCAGGGGGTTGGGGAGACCCAGTACTTC
j_gene: TRBJ2-1; v_gene: TRBV27; d_gene: TRBD2; abundance: .; CDR3aa: CASSFNPRLAGVDEQFF; CDR3nt: TGTGCCAGCAGTTTCAACCCCCGACTAGCGGGAGTTGATGAGCAGTTCTTC
j_gene: TRBJ2-3; v_gene: TRBV9; d_gene: TRBD2; abundance: .; CDR3aa: CASSVPRHTTSGYTDTQYF; CDR3nt: TGTGCCAGCAGCGTACCGAGACACACGACTAGCGGATACACAGATACGCAGTATTTT
j_gene: TRBJ2-7; v_gene: TRBV28; d_gene: .; abundance: .; CDR3aa: CASSSLARDTYEQYF; CDR3nt: TGTGCCAGCAGTTCGCTAGCGCGGGATACCTACGAGCAGTACTTC
j_gene: TRBJ2-2; v_gene: TRBV6-5; d_gene: TRBD1; abundance: few; CDR3aa: CASSYSGQGARELFF; CDR3nt: TGTGCCAGCAGTTACTCGGGACAGGGGGCGCGGGAGCTGTTTTTT
j_gene: TRBJ2-3; v_gene: TRBV14; d_gene: TRBD2; abundance: .; CDR3aa: CASSHGSSGREDTQYF; CDR3nt: TGTGCCAGCAGCCACGGTTCCAGCGGGAGAGAAGATACGCAGTATTTT
j_gene: TRBJ2-2; v_gene: TRBV5-1; d_gene: TRBD1; abundance: .; CDR3aa: CASSLQGADTGELFF; CDR3nt: TGCGCCAGCAGCTTGCAGGGGGCTGACACCGGGGAGCTGTTTTTT
j_gene: TRBJ1-4; v_gene: TRBV19; d_gene: TRBD1; abundance: .; CDR3aa: CASMDRTDEKLFF; CDR3nt: TGTGCCAGTATGGACAGGACTGATGAAAAACTGTTTTTT
j_gene: TRBJ1-6; v_gene: TRBV28; d_gene: TRBD1; abundance: .; CDR3aa: CASSLTGTGSSYSPLHF; CDR3nt: TGTGCCAGCAGCCTAACCGGGACAGGGAGTTCCTATTCACCCCTCCACTTT
j_gene: TRBJ1-1; v_gene: TRBV7-8; d_gene: TRBD1; abundance: .; CDR3aa: CASSQKHLDRMNTEAFF; CDR3nt: TGTGCCAGCAGCCAAAAACACCTGGACAGGATGAACACTGAAGCTTTCTTT
j_gene: TRBJ1-3; v_gene: TRBV7-2; d_gene: .; abundance: .; CDR3aa: CASSLGAGSTGNTIYF; CDR3nt: TGTGCCAGCAGCTTAGGGGCAGGGAGTACTGGAAACACCATATATTTT
j_gene: TRBJ1-1; v_gene: TRBV19; d_gene: .; abundance: few; CDR3aa: CASSIVNTEAFF; CDR3nt: TGTGCCAGTAGTATTGTGAACACTGAAGCTTTCTTT
j_gene: TRBJ2-2; v_gene: TRBV24-1; d_gene: .; abundance: once; CDR3aa: CATSDDGASTGELFF; CDR3nt: TGTGCCACCAGTGATGATGGGGCCTCCACCGGGGAGCTGTTTTTT
j_gene: TRBJ1-5; v_gene: TRBV3-1/TRBV3-2; d_gene: .; abundance: .; CDR3aa: CASGPSWGNQPQHF; CDR3nt: TGTGCCAGCGGCCCAAGTTGGGGCAATCAGCCCCAGCATTTT
j_gene: TRBJ2-1; v_gene: TRBV7-3; d_gene: .; abundance: few; CDR3aa: CASSPGFGGYNEQFF; CDR3nt: TGTGCCAGCAGCCCAGGGTTTGGGGGCTACAATGAGCAGTTCTTC